This T cell receptor beta chain appears in the sequencing data of a study of regulatory T cells in long-lasting Graves disease. General observations from the study: The sample size was small, and this may have reduced accuracy. With persistent disease, TRBV28, TRBJ1-2 and TRBJ2-5 were the favored segments. Persistent patients shared about 2,800 public clonotypes among themselves. Newly diagnosed patients shared fewer, at around 970.

The sample holds many counts of this clonotype. Its specificity is not known. The junction had 6 bases not matched to a gene; V was cut back by 2 bases and J by 4 bases. The CDR3 totals 15 residues. The TCR beta library used iRepertoire HTBI primers with Arm-PCR amplification of CDR3. Authors' analysis steps: Among the samples, some 68 TRBV and approximately 13 TRBJ segments were identified. TCRdb reprocessed the multiplex PCR reads via MiXCR and lists one record per CDR3 protein. TCRdb, not the authors, supplied the V and J calls. The sample records fewer than 600,000 distinct CDR3 sequences, about 20% being singletons. The time point denotes: persistent/refractory GD, antithyroid drugs over 5 years with positive TRAb. RNA extracted from PBMCs served as the sequencing template.

The chain links TRBV12-3 or TRBV12-4 to TRBJ2-7, with 9 bases fitting TRBD2. The sample was peripheral blood mononuclear cells (PBMCs), taken when the disease was refractory, from a patient treated with antithyroid drugs. This TCR came from a female donor with Graves disease. CDR3 coding DNA: TGTGCCAGCAGTTTAAAGGCTAGCGGGGAATACGAGCAGTACTTC. Protein product: CASSLKASGEYEQYF.